Listed here are 31 T cell receptor beta chains from one sample, sequenced in a study of shared clonotypes between healthy human individuals. Using immunoSEQ multiplex PCR, the repertoire was profiled, and TCRdb retains in-frame clones only, with some absent. The top ten hold more than 0.35% of the sample, which has some 2,500,000 clones, 80% to 95% seen once. Input material: naive CD4+ T cells from PBMCs. Subset here: CD45RA+ positively selected. Receptor source: a man aged 18 to 29 in good health. Some clones in this sample may be carry-over from other donors' samples.

J is TRBJ2-3 and V is TRBV5-1; D uncertain. The CDR3 has 14 residues. The V gene's germline CDR1 is SGHRS and CDR2 YFSETQ. The V gene lost 0 bases and the J gene lost 4 bases, with 9 bases spanning the gap. CDR3 sequence reads: CASSLASTPDTQYF. The CDR3 coding sequence is TGCGCCAGCAGCTTGGCCTCCACCCCAGATACGCAGTATTTT. Using reference TRBV5-1 and TRBJ2-3 for the parts outside the CDR3, the full variable domain is KAGVTQTPRYLIKTRGQQVTLSCSPISGHRSVSWYQQTPGQGLQFLFEYFSETQRNKGNFPGRFSGRQFSNSRSEMNVSTLELGDSALYLCASSLASTPDTQYFGPGTRLTVL.

The genes are TRBV11-1 and TRBJ2-1; weak D call: TRBD1 (6 bases). Per the germline V gene, CDR1 is SGHAT and CDR2 is FQDESV (reference sequence). The CDR3 spans 16 residues. V was pared by 1 base and J by 3 bases, with 13 bases between. CDR3 amino acids: CASSLGQGSFYNEQFF. DNA for the CDR3: TGTGCCAGCAGCTTAGGTCAGGGGTCGTTCTACAATGAGCAGTTCTTC. The full variable domain, rest sourced from reference TRBV11-1 and TRBJ2-1, is EAEVAQSPRYKITEKSQAVAFWCDPISGHATLYWYRQILGQGPELLVQFQDESVVDDSQLPKDRFSAERLKGVDSTLKIQPAELGDSAMYLCASSLGQGSFYNEQFFGPGTRLTVL.

The chain carries TRBV7-3 and TRBJ2-3, with D unresolved. The germline CDR1 and CDR2 sequences are SGHTA and FQGTGA. V lost 5 bases, J lost 1 base, and 7 bases lay in between. The CDR3 is 13 amino acids. Here the CDR3 DNA reads TGTGCCAGCAGCCGCGAGCGCACAGATACGCAGTATTTT. Translating it yields CASSRERTDTQYF.

The chain couples TRBV14 to TRBJ1-4; a possible D gene is TRBD1 (6 bases). Trimming removed 1 base from V and 10 bases from J, with 22 bases in between. The CDR3 has 17 amino acids. Germline V gene data show CDR1 as SGHDN and CDR2 as FVKESK. CDR3 bases: TGTGCCAGCAGCCAAGGGAGTGCGGGGGCGCGCGGCGGAAAACTGTTTTTT. The encoded protein is CASSQGSAGARGGKLFF.

V usage is TRBV7-3 and J usage is TRBJ2-6; D is unclear. The ends were cut back, 2 bases at V and 0 bases at J, with 14 bases in the middle. The CDR3 has 18 amino acids. Germline CDR1 reads SGHTA; CDR2 reads FQGTGA. The CDR3: CASSLVGPTNSGANVLTF. CDR3 DNA sequence: TGTGCCAGCAGCTTAGTCGGCCCGACCAACTCTGGGGCCAACGTCCTGACTTTC. The full variable domain, completed using reference TRBV7-3 and TRBJ2-6, is GAGVSQTPSNKVTEKGKYVELRCDPISGHTALYWYRQSLGQGPEFLIYFQGTGAADDSGLPNDRFFAVRPEGSVSTLKIQRTERGDSAVYLCASSLVGPTNSGANVLTFGAGSRLTVL.

V and J are TRBV7-8 and TRBJ1-4; possible D gene TRBD1, 6 bases. Trimming pared 1 base from V and 3 bases from J, leaving 12 bases between. Germline CDR1 is SGHVS and CDR2 is FQNEAQ. The CDR3 has 16 residues. As DNA, the CDR3 is TGTGCCAGCAGCTTAGGAGGGGGGGGATCTAATGAAAAACTGTTTTTT. Amino acids: CASSLGGGGSNEKLFF.

V and J are TRBV28 and TRBJ1-2; D remains unclear. The length of the CDR3 is 14 residues. Trimming removed 3 bases at V and 4 bases at J, with 12 bases between. Germline CDR1 MDHEN, CDR2 SYDVKM. This CDR3 reads CASSFPPQLYGYTF. The DNA for the CDR3 is TGTGCCAGCAGTTTCCCTCCACAGCTCTATGGCTACACCTTC.

V gene TRBV18 combines with J gene TRBJ2-6, with a weak D call TRBD2 (5 bases). CDR1 is KGHSH, CDR2 LQKENI, per germline. The ends were cut back, 3 bases at V and 1 base at J, with 7 bases in the middle. This CDR3 spans 15 amino acids. The CDR3 coding sequence is TGTGCCAGCTCACCCCTAGCATCTGGGGCCAACGTCCTGACTTTC. Protein sequence: CASSPLASGANVLTF.

This chain connects TRBV5-1 to TRBJ2-5; 7 positions agree with TRBD1. After removal of 4 bases from V and 1 base from J, the junction contained 7 bases not matched to a gene. In germline, CDR1 is SGHRS, CDR2 YFSETQ. The length of the CDR3 is 15 residues. In DNA form, the CDR3 reads TGCGCCAGCAGCCAACCTCGGGACAGCCAAGAGACCCAGTACTTC. Its translation: CASSQPRDSQETQYF.

V is TRBV19 and J is TRBJ1-5; D perhaps matches TRBD1 (5 bases). Germline CDR1 LNHDA, CDR2 SQIVND (reference sequence). The CDR3 is 14 residues long. The V and J ends lost 6 bases and 6 bases respectively, with 15 bases between them. The CDR3: CASRITRVGQPQHF. The DNA of the CDR3 is TGTGCCAGTAGAATAACCAGGGTGGGTCAGCCCCAGCATTTT.

This clone came up once. Other DNA sequences in the sample encode the same CDR3. The V call is TRBV28, the J call TRBJ1-4, with 7 bases identical to TRBD1. The germline V gene encodes CDR1 MDHEN and CDR2 SYDVKM. The CDR3 has 15 amino acids. V was pared by 6 bases and J by 0 bases, with 4 bases of the junction left unmatched. CDR3 residues: CASSPGGATNEKLFF. The CDR3 DNA reads TGTGCCAGCAGCCCAGGGGGTGCAACTAATGAAAAACTGTTTTTT. The whole variable domain, filled in from reference TRBV28 and TRBJ1-4, reads DVKVTQSSRYLVKRTGEKVFLECVQDMDHENMFWYRQDPGLGLRLIYFSYDVKMKEKGDIPEGYSVSREKKERFSLILESASTNQTSMYLCASSPGGATNEKLFFGSGTQLSVL.

This clone was observed a few times. This chain joins TRBV19 and TRBJ2-1, with TRBD1 matching 7 bases. The CDR3 totals 15 residues. J lost 0 bases, V lost 5 bases, and 4 bases had no gene match. Per the germline V gene, CDR1 is LNHDA and CDR2 is SQIVND (reference sequence). This CDR3 reads CASSRDRVSYNEQFF. In DNA form, the CDR3 reads TGTGCCAGTAGTCGTGACAGGGTCTCCTACAATGAGCAGTTCTTC.

CDR3 coding DNA: TGCAGCGTTGTGGGGGCTGAGTATGGCTACACCTTC. This gives the protein CSVVGAEYGYTF. This sequence joins TRBV29-1 and TRBJ1-2; D might be TRBD1 (6 bases). The CDR3 has 12 residues. Germline assignment: CDR1 SQVTM and CDR2 ANQGSEA. V was shortened by 4 bases and J by 5 bases, with 11 bases between the two germline ends.

V is TRBV2 and J is TRBJ2-6, with no clear D. The CDR3 is 13 amino acids. Trimming left V 8 bases short and J 4 bases short, with 9 bases between. Per germline, CDR1 SNHLY and CDR2 FYNNEI. CDR3 DNA: TGTGCCAGCTTAGGGAACGGGGCCAACGTCCTGACTTTC. It specifies CASLGNGANVLTF.

On this clone: Other nucleotide sequences from this sample produce the same CDR3. The V and J genes are TRBV9 and TRBJ1-1, with D unclear. Trimming took off 0 bases at V and 4 bases at J, with 10 bases between the two ends. The CDR3 has 14 amino acids. Germline CDR1 and CDR2: SGDLS and YYNGEE. This CDR3 reads CASSVAGFGTEAFF. In DNA form, the CDR3 reads TGTGCCAGCAGCGTAGCGGGTTTTGGCACTGAAGCTTTCTTT.

The chain employs TRBV6-5 and TRBJ1-2; D ambiguous. CDR3 length: 14 amino acids. Germline V gene data show CDR1 as MNHEY and CDR2 as SVGAGI. Trimming shortened V by 5 bases and J by 0 bases, and 10 bases separated the two germline ends. The CDR3 region is CASSRHGANYGYTF. CDR3 in DNA: TGTGCCAGCAGTCGCCACGGGGCTAACTATGGCTACACCTTC.

The chain carries TRBV4-1 and TRBJ2-2; 12 nucleotides match TRBD2. V lost 7 bases to trimming and J lost 8 bases; unmatched junction nucleotides: 8. The CDR3 runs 15 residues. CDR1 is MGHRA, CDR2 YSYEKL, per germline. The CDR3 sequence: CASMGLAGIRGELFF. CDR3 in DNA: TGCGCCAGCATGGGACTAGCGGGTATTCGGGGGGAGCTGTTTTTT.

The genes are TRBV6-9 and TRBJ2-7; possibly TRBD1 for D (6 bases). CDR3 length: 16 amino acids. In germline, CDR1 is MNHGY, CDR2 SVAAGI. The V end lost 6 bases, the J end lost 0 bases, and 18 bases lay between the germline ends. CDR3: CASSQVRDTDSYEQYF. CDR3 DNA sequence: TGTGCCAGCAGCCAGGTCCGGGACACCGACTCCTACGAGCAGTACTTC.

The DNA of the CDR3 is TGTGCCAGCAGTCCACAGCCCTCTGGAAACACCATATATTTT. This codes for CASSPQPSGNTIYF. V gene TRBV6-5 combines with J gene TRBJ1-3; D is ambiguous. Germline V CDR1 and CDR2: MNHEY, SVGAGI. The CDR3 runs to 14 residues. V gave up 5 bases and J gave up 0 bases, with 8 bases separating them.

The CDR3 is CASSKDRVGANVLTF. The CDR3 nucleotides read TGTGCCAGCAGCAAAGACAGGGTTGGGGCCAACGTCCTGACTTTC. The chain recombines TRBV7-3 with TRBJ2-6; TRBD1 matches 7 bases. This CDR3 comprises 15 residues. J lost 3 bases, V lost 5 bases, and 4 bases had no gene match. Germline V gives CDR1 SGHTA, CDR2 FQGTGA. The full variable domain, rest sourced from reference TRBV7-3 and TRBJ2-6, is GAGVSQTPSNKVTEKGKYVELRCDPISGHTALYWYRQSLGQGPEFLIYFQGTGAADDSGLPNDRFFAVRPEGSVSTLKIQRTERGDSAVYLCASSKDRVGANVLTFGAGSRLTVL.

The gene calls are TRBV19 and TRBJ2-6; D is possibly TRBD2 (7 bases). Germline lookup yields CDR1 LNHDA and CDR2 SQIVND (reference sequence). The CDR3 runs 18 residues. Trimming took 5 bases from V and 0 from J, leaving 17 bases between them. The CDR3 region is CASSLRGAPGSGANVLTF. DNA of the CDR3: TGTGCCAGTAGTCTCCGGGGGGCGCCGGGCTCTGGGGCCAACGTCCTGACTTTC.

The table lists this clone with a few counts. As DNA, the CDR3 is TGTGCCAGCAGTTTTAACCGGGGAACTGAAGCTTTCTTT. Translation: CASSFNRGTEAFF. The chain uses TRBV27 and TRBJ1-1; D is ambiguous. The CDR3 spans 13 residues. CDR1 and CDR2 from the germline V gene are MNHEY and SMNVEV (reference sequence). The V gene lost 3 bases and the J gene lost 5 bases, with 10 bases spanning the gap.

Notes on this clone: This sample also contains other DNA sequences that code for the same CDR3. The CDR3 loop reads CASSVVADSTDTQYF. CDR3 nucleotide sequence: TGTGCCAGCAGCGTAGTAGCGGATTCCACAGATACGCAGTATTTT. The chain couples TRBV9 to TRBJ2-3, with a weak D call TRBD2 (6 bases). CDR1 is SGDLS, CDR2 YYNGEE, per germline. Trimming took off 0 bases at V and 2 bases at J, with 10 bases between the two ends. The CDR3 is made up of 15 amino acids.

The chain combines TRBV4-2 with TRBJ2-7; 7 nucleotides agree with TRBD2. There are 15 residues in the CDR3. Germline V gene sequence: CDR1 LGHNA, CDR2 YNFKEQ. Trimming at V came to 1 base and at J to 3 bases, leaving 6 bases not matched to a gene. CDR3 loop: CASSQVGLADYEQYF. CDR3 DNA: TGTGCCAGCAGCCAAGTGGGGCTAGCGGACTACGAGCAGTACTTC.

V gene TRBV28 combines with J gene TRBJ2-4; D is perhaps TRBD1 (6 bases). The length of the CDR3 is 13 residues. Germline lookup yields CDR1 MDHEN and CDR2 SYDVKM. Trimming stripped 3 bases from V and 11 bases from J, with 14 bases between. CDR3 sequence (DNA): TGTGCCAGCAGTTTTTTCGGGACACGGGTTCAGTACTTC. Its translation: CASSFFGTRVQYF.

The chain is built from TRBV9 and TRBJ2-5; possibly TRBD2 for D (6 bases). The germline gives CDR1 SGDLS, CDR2 YYNGEE. The V end lost 0 bases, the J end lost 2 bases, and 11 bases lay between the germline ends. The CDR3 runs to 15 residues. CDR3 amino acids: CASSVGSGWQETQYF. The CDR3 DNA reads as TGTGCCAGCAGCGTAGGGAGCGGGTGGCAAGAGACCCAGTACTTC.

The V and J genes are TRBV7-6 and TRBJ1-5; D is undetermined. The CDR3 totals 13 residues. Trimming cost V 5 bases and J 0 bases, with 5 bases left between them. Germline-derived CDR1 and CDR2 are SGHVS and FNYEAQ. The DNA of the CDR3 is TGTGCCAGCAGCCCGGGTAGCAATCAGCCCCAGCATTTT. Amino acid sequence: CASSPGSNQPQHF.

V gene TRBV29-1 combines with J gene TRBJ2-1; possibly TRBD1 for D (6 bases). The CDR3 runs 12 residues. The V end lost 7 bases, the J end lost 4 bases, and 11 bases lay between the germline ends. Germline CDR1 is SQVTM and CDR2 is ANQGSEA. The CDR3 region has the DNA TGCAGCGCCCGGGACACGTACAATGAGCAGTTCTTC. This codes for CSARDTYNEQFF.

This clone was recorded once. The chain uses TRBV2 and TRBJ2-7, with 7 bases identical to TRBD1. Per germline, CDR1 SNHLY and CDR2 FYNNEI. The J segment lost 2 bases and the V segment lost 6 bases, leaving 19 bases of the junction unmatched. This CDR3 has 18 residues. The DNA of the CDR3 is TGTGCCAGCAGCGAACCCTCAACACCGTCGGGACAGACCTACGAGCAGTACTTC. Protein: CASSEPSTPSGQTYEQYF. The full variable domain, with the rest looked up from reference TRBV2 and TRBJ2-7, is EPEVTQTPSHQVTQMGQEVILRCVPISNHLYFYWYRQILGQKVEFLVSFYNNEISEKSEIFDDQFSVERPDGSNFTLKIRSTKLEDSAMYFCASSEPSTPSGQTYEQYFGPGTRLTVT.

The table lists this clone with a count of one. The CDR3 nucleotides are TGTGCCAGCAGCGCGGGGGCGCCCCCGGATGAAAAACTGTTTTTT. Translation gives CASSAGAPPDEKLFF. The rearrangement links TRBV21-1 to TRBJ1-4. TRBV21-1 is a pseudogene. CDR3 length equals 15 residues.

V and J are TRBV9 and TRBJ2-3, with D tentatively TRBD2 (7 bases). This CDR3 contains 16 residues. Germline CDR1 SGDLS, CDR2 YYNGEE. Trimming removed 4 bases at V and 2 bases at J, with 17 bases between. The CDR3 DNA reads TGTGCCAGCAGCCCTCGTGCGGGGGCCGACACAGATACGCAGTATTTT. Residues: CASSPRAGADTDTQYF.